One and the same sample provided the 25 T cell receptor beta chains below, sequenced in a study of T cell responses to AZD1222 COVID-19 vaccine. Profiling relied on immunoSEQ multiplex PCR, and the TCRdb table lists in-frame clones only, not all of them. Among 150,000 to 200,000 clones, 90% to 95% were seen once, and the ten largest hold 9.2%. The sequences come from peripheral blood, collected on day 0 of AZD1222 vaccination. Receptors were obtained from an adult in good health.

The chain uses TRBV4-1 and TRBJ1-1, with TRBD1 identical over 8 bases. The junction had 8 bases not matched to a gene; V was cut back by 4 bases and J by 4 bases. This CDR3 is 15 amino acids long. CDR1 and CDR2 (germline): MGHRA, YSYEKL. CDR3 sequence: CASSPKDRVVTEAFF. CDR3 nucleotides: TGCGCCAGCAGCCCCAAGGACAGGGTTGTCACTGAAGCTTTCTTT.

This chain links TRBV28 with TRBJ1-1; TRBD1 matches 7 bases. In germline, CDR1 is MDHEN, CDR2 SYDVKM. V shed 2 bases and J 5 bases; nucleotides not matched to a gene: 8. The CDR3 runs to 15 residues. The CDR3 reads CASSLGGGAGTEAFF. CDR3 DNA: TGTGCCAGCAGTTTAGGAGGGGGCGCTGGGACTGAAGCTTTCTTT.

The CDR3 nucleotides read TGCGCCAGCAGCCGGAACACCGGGGAGCTGTTTTTT. The encoded protein is CASSRNTGELFF. V usage is TRBV5-1 and J usage is TRBJ2-2; D gene uncertain. This CDR3 region has 12 residues. The V and J ends lost 4 bases and 1 base respectively, with 2 bases between them. Germline assignment: CDR1 SGHRS and CDR2 YFSETQ. The complete variable domain, with remaining parts taken from reference TRBV5-1 and TRBJ2-2, reads KAGVTQTPRYLIKTRGQQVTLSCSPISGHRSVSWYQQTPGQGLQFLFEYFSETQRNKGNFPGRFSGRQFSNSRSEMNVSTLELGDSALYLCASSRNTGELFFGEGSRLTVL.

The chain links TRBV10-3 to TRBJ1-2; TRBD1 aligns across 9 bases. The CDR3 is made up of 17 amino acids. Trimming removed 2 bases from V and 6 bases from J; junction bases left unmatched: 13. Germline V gene sequence: CDR1 ENHRY, CDR2 SYGVKD. The CDR3 DNA is TGTGCCATCAGTGAGCCGGGGACAGGGAGGGATAAAAATGGCTACACCTTC. Protein: CAISEPGTGRDKNGYTF.

This chain connects TRBV5-6 to TRBJ2-1, with D uncertain. The CDR3 is 13 amino acids. V was cut by 4 bases and J by 0 bases, with 5 bases left in between. Germline V gene sequence: CDR1 SGHDT, CDR2 YYEEEE. CDR3 amino acids: CASSMSSYNEQFF. CDR3 DNA sequence: TGTGCCAGCAGCATGAGCTCCTACAATGAGCAGTTCTTC. Complete variable domain (other parts from reference TRBV5-6 and TRBJ2-1): DAGVTQSPTHLIKTRGQQVTLRCSPKSGHDTVSWYQQALGQGPQFIFQYYEEEERQRGNFPDRFSGHQFPNYSSELNVNALLLGDSALYLCASSMSSYNEQFFGPGTRLTVL.

As DNA, the CDR3 is TGTGCCAGCAGTGGAGAGGTAGCCAAAAACATTCAGTACTTC. This codes for CASSGEVAKNIQYF. J is TRBJ2-4 and V is TRBV2; D is uncertain. Germline assignment: CDR1 SNHLY and CDR2 FYNNEI. V gave up 4 bases and J gave up 0 bases, with 7 bases separating them. The CDR3 runs to 14 residues.

The CDR3 nucleotides read TGTGCCAGCAGTTACGGTCGGGAGGGCTCCTACAATGAGCAGTTCTTC. Protein: CASSYGREGSYNEQFF. The chain combines TRBV6-2 or TRBV6-3 with TRBJ2-1; 8 bases match TRBD2. CDR3 length equals 16 residues. Germline V gene lookup returns CDR1 MNHEY and CDR2 SVGEGT. The trim removed 2 bases at V and 0 bases at J, leaving 3 bases unmatched.

The chain employs TRBV3-1 (or the pseudogene TRBV3-2) and TRBJ1-4; no firm D call. Deletions cut 1 base from V and 5 bases from J, with 8 bases between. Germline V gene lookup returns CDR1 LGHDT and CDR2 YNNKEL (reference sequence). The CDR3 spans 14 residues. Written as DNA, the CDR3 is TGTGCCAGCAGCCAAGCGGTGCTGAATGAAAAACTGTTTTTT. As protein: CASSQAVLNEKLFF.

This chain connects TRBV10-1 to TRBJ2-7, with TRBD2 as a possible D gene (5 bases). CDR1 and CDR2 from the germline V gene are WNHNN and SYGVQD (reference sequence). This CDR3 comprises 14 residues. Trimming shortened V by 6 bases and J by 4 bases, and 16 bases separated the two germline ends. In nucleotides, the CDR3 is TGCGCCAGCAGGGCTAGCAGTCCCCCTTACGAGCAGTACTTC. It translates to CASRASSPPYEQYF.

The chain couples TRBV9 to TRBJ2-7; D not resolved. The CDR3 extends over 12 amino acids. The germline CDR1 and CDR2 sequences are SGDLS and YYNGEE. The CDR3 region is CALYSPRVEQYF. The CDR3 bases are TGTGCACTCTACTCTCCCCGAGTTGAGCAGTACTTC.

The chain carries TRBV29-1 and TRBJ1-4; a weak D match, TRBD1 (5 bases). V dropped 4 bases and J dropped 15 bases, with 15 bases sitting between them. The CDR3 is made up of 11 amino acids. Germline CDR1 SQVTM, CDR2 ANQGSEA. CDR3 sequence: CSVGRGGEVFF. DNA of the CDR3: TGCAGCGTTGGAAGGGGCGGGGAGGTGTTTTTT.

The CDR3 bases are TGTGCCAGCGCACCCGGGACACCATTCGGCGAGCAGTACTTC. It specifies CASAPGTPFGEQYF. This chain connects TRBV27 to TRBJ2-7; the D gene is possibly TRBD1 (6 bases). V dropped 8 bases and J dropped 6 bases, with 20 bases sitting between them. CDR1 and CDR2 from the germline V gene are MNHEY and SMNVEV (reference sequence). The CDR3 sequence is 14 residues long.

The rearrangement joins TRBV24-1 to TRBJ2-2; 10 bases fit TRBD1. The J segment lost 4 bases and the V segment lost 2 bases, leaving 3 bases of the junction unmatched. In germline, CDR1 is KGHDR, CDR2 SFDVKD. This CDR3 has 16 residues. The CDR3 region is CATSDSGTGATGELFF. In DNA form, the CDR3 reads TGTGCCACCAGTGATTCCGGGACAGGGGCCACCGGGGAGCTGTTTTTT.

The chain employs TRBV5-6 and TRBJ1-3; D unresolved. Germline CDR1 is SGHDT and CDR2 is YYEEEE. The V end lost 2 bases, the J end lost 4 bases, and 10 bases lay between the germline ends. CDR3 size: 14 residues. Written as DNA, the CDR3 is TGTGCCAGCAGCTTTAACGGGCACGGAAACACCATATATTTT. It translates to CASSFNGHGNTIYF. Drawing the rest from reference TRBV5-6 and TRBJ1-3, the complete variable domain is DAGVTQSPTHLIKTRGQQVTLRCSPKSGHDTVSWYQQALGQGPQFIFQYYEEEERQRGNFPDRFSGHQFPNYSSELNVNALLLGDSALYLCASSFNGHGNTIYFGEGSWLTVV.

This chain uses TRBV4-2 with TRBJ1-1, with D uncertain. The CDR3 spans 13 residues. The germline V and J ends were trimmed by 1 base and 1 base, with 4 bases remaining between them. From germline, CDR1 is LGHNA and CDR2 YNFKEQ. This CDR3 reads CASSQGPNTEAFF. The CDR3 region has the DNA TGTGCCAGCAGCCAAGGGCCGAACACTGAAGCTTTCTTT.

This chain joins TRBV18 and TRBJ1-5; no definite D call. Between the trimmed V and J ends, which lost 4 bases and 4 bases, there was a span of 8 bases. The CDR3 runs 13 residues. The germline V gene has CDR1 KGHSH and CDR2 LQKENI. Here the CDR3 reads CASSQGSNQPQHF. CDR3 nucleotide sequence: TGTGCCAGCTCACAAGGCTCAAATCAGCCCCAGCATTTT.

The V call is TRBV6-5, the J call TRBJ2-1; possibly TRBD1 for D (6 bases). Per the germline V gene, CDR1 is MNHEY and CDR2 is SVGAGI. The length of the CDR3 is 16 residues. Trimming removed 0 bases at V and 4 bases at J, with 13 bases between. The CDR3 DNA reads TGTGCCAGCAGTTACTCCAGGGGCCTCTCGTACAATGAGCAGTTCTTC. Its translation: CASSYSRGLSYNEQFF.

This chain uses TRBV18 with TRBJ1-3, with TRBD1 matching 7 bases. V gave up 3 bases and J gave up 2 bases; unmatched junction bases: 4. This CDR3 contains 15 residues. Germline assignment: CDR1 KGHSH and CDR2 LQKENI. The CDR3 nucleotides read TGTGCCAGCTCACCCCTACAGGGGCCTGGAAACACCATATATTTT. This gives the protein CASSPLQGPGNTIYF.

The gene calls are TRBV9 and TRBJ1-1; TRBD1 is a possible D gene (5 bases). CDR1 SGDLS and CDR2 YYNGEE come from the germline V gene. The CDR3 loop spans 14 amino acids. The germline V and J ends were trimmed by 4 bases and 4 bases, with 14 bases remaining between them. The DNA for the CDR3 is TGTGCCAGCAGCTACCAGGGCGGAGGCACTGAAGCTTTCTTT. Translation: CASSYQGGGTEAFF. Full variable domain (missing parts from reference TRBV9 and TRBJ1-1): DSGVTQTPKHLITATGQRVTLRCSPRSGDLSVYWYQQSLDQGLQFLIQYYNGEERAKGNILERFSAQQFPDLHSELNLSSLELGDSALYFCASSYQGGGTEAFFGQGTRLTVV.

The rearrangement links TRBV6-1 to TRBJ2-2; D uncertain. The germline CDR1 and CDR2 sequences are MNHNS and SASEGT. V lost 3 bases, J lost 9 bases, and 20 bases lay in between. The CDR3 sequence is 16 residues long. The CDR3 spells CASSETTRPETWELFF. The CDR3 coding sequence is TGTGCCAGCAGTGAGACGACTCGGCCGGAGACTTGGGAGCTGTTTTTT.

The chain is built from TRBV9 and TRBJ2-7, with TRBD2 matching over 8 bases. Trimming took 0 bases from V and 3 from J; bases not matched to a gene: 5. CDR3 length: 15 residues. In germline, CDR1 is SGDLS, CDR2 YYNGEE. The CDR3 region is CASSVAGGTVYEQYF. The CDR3 nucleotides are TGTGCCAGCAGCGTAGCGGGGGGGACGGTCTACGAGCAGTACTTC.

The chain has TRBV11-1 and TRBJ1-1; D is ambiguous. The CDR3 consists of 15 residues. Trimming cost V 3 bases and J 4 bases, with 15 bases left between them. CDR1 SGHAT and CDR2 FQDESV come from the germline V gene (reference sequence). The CDR3 is CASSFYPAGGTEAFF. The CDR3, as DNA: TGTGCCAGCAGCTTCTACCCGGCAGGCGGCACTGAAGCTTTCTTT.

The chain couples TRBV11-2 to TRBJ1-2; 7 bases match TRBD1. V was pared by 2 bases and J by 3 bases, with 3 bases of the junction left unmatched. Looked up from germline, CDR1 is SGHAT and CDR2 is FQNNGV. The CDR3 spans 14 residues. This chain's CDR3 is CASSLSGTDYGYTF. The CDR3 DNA sequence: TGTGCCAGCAGCTTATCCGGGACAGACTATGGCTACACCTTC.

J is TRBJ2-7 and V is TRBV28; the D is unclear. The V end was cut by 6 bases, the J end by 3 bases, with 21 bases between. The CDR3 has 16 amino acids. The germline V gene has CDR1 MDHEN and CDR2 SYDVKM. CDR3: CASRTAQNMPIYEQYF. The CDR3, as DNA: TGTGCCAGCAGAACCGCACAGAATATGCCTATCTACGAGCAGTACTTC.

The V gene is TRBV7-2, the J gene TRBJ1-5, with D unclear. Trimming shortened V by 2 bases and J by 0 bases, and 8 bases separated the two germline ends. Germline lookup yields CDR1 SGHTA and CDR2 FQGNSA. This CDR3 comprises 15 residues. Written as DNA, the CDR3 is TGTGCCAGCAGCTTATTCCAAGATAGCAATCAGCCCCAGCATTTT. This encodes CASSLFQDSNQPQHF.